The sequence of this T cell receptor (beta chain) was determined in a study of blood T cell repertoires in COVID-19. Across the whole study: The United States, Italy and Spain were the sources of the acute and convalescent COVID-19 samples. Sources were T cells, B-cell-depleted T cells, or PBMCs; the material itself was cDNA or gDNA.

Methods used by the authors: Estimates of nucleated cell counts were drawn from the amplification of reference gene primers. The method was immunoSEQ multiplex PCR; TCRdb's version includes in-frame clones alone and lacks a portion of them. V, J and clone size reflect that table, while D and trimming were determined from the DNA. The data contain more than 250,000 clones, 88% of them seen just once; the ten biggest clones take up approximately 0.7%. V lost 3 bases to trimming and J lost 3 bases, with 8 bases between them. The CDR3 totals 14 residues. From germline, CDR1 is KGHDR and CDR2 SFDVKD. The sample comprised peripheral blood. This TCR was sampled from a human donor in a cohort sampled during active COVID-19. This rearrangement joins TRBV24-1 to TRBJ1-5, with D uncertain. CDR3 DNA sequence: TGTGCCACCAGTGATCGGGGAGACAATCAGCCCCAGCATTTT. Amino acid sequence: CATSDRGDNQPQHF.